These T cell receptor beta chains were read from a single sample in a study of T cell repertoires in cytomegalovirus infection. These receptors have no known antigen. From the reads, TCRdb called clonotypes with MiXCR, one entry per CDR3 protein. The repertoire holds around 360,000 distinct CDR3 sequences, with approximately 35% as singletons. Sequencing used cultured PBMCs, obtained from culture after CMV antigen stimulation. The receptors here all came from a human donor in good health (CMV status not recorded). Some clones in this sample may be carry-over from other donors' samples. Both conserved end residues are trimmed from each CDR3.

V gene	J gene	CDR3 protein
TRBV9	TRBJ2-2	ASSVHRTPEQGELF
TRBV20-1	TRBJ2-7	SARGQGGDEQY
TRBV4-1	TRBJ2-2	ASSQDPIGQGGNGELF
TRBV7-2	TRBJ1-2	ASSLAKGRFLRGGGYT
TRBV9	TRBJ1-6	ASSAGPEGSPLH
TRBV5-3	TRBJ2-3	ASSFGTSADTQY
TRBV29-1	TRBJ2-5	STSEVQETQY
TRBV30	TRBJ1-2	AWRSTDGYYGYT
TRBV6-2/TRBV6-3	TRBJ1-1	ASSYLQGAWTEAF
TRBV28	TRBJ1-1	ASSLYAPVNTEAF
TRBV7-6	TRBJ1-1	ASSQTGVEAF
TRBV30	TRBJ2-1	AWSVRASGDYNEQF
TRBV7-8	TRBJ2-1	ASSPKIKRGLAGGRGDDEQF
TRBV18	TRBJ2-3	ASSFQTGSGTDTQY
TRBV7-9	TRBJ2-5	ASSLAQGGEKTQY
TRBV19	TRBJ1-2	ASSKTRTAPYGYT
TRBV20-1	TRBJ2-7	SASSRTYEQY
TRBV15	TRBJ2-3	ATRTSRFTDTQY
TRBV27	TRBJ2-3	ASSPGRARTDTQY
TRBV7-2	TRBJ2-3	ASSSDSMRADTQY
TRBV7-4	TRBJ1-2	ASSLISYGYT
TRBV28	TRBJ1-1	ASMTGGGMNTEAF
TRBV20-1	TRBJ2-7	SAPRGEQGSYEQY
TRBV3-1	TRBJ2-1	ASSQGIQPSYNEQF
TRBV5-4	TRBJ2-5	ASSNDPAGTQY
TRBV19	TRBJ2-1	ASTPHRVSSYNEQF
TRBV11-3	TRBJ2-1	ASSPWEQTSGSSYNEQF
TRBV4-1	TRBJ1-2	ASSPRSLDGVTYGYT
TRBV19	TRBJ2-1	ASSAQGANEQF
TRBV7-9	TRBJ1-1	ASLALGDTEAF
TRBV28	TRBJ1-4	ASSSRMDRGRLTNEKLF
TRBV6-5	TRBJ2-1	ASISTGTGYNEQF
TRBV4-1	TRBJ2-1	ASPHGHSNNEQF
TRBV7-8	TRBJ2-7	ASSLVGGFYEQY
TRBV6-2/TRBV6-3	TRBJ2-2	ASSKTSGSTGELF
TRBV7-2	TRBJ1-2	ASSRLTGVSYGYT
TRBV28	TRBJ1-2	ASSSTGTADNYGYT
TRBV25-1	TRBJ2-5	ASNGYLAGGAETQY
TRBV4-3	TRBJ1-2	ASSQAATINYGYT
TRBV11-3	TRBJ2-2	ASSLDGSGRSTGELF
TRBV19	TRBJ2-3	ASSMSGRAEGTDTQY
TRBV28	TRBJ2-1	ASNNGNEQF
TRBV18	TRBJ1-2	ASSPPAGGRVGGYT
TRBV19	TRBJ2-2	ASSIAGGGTGELF
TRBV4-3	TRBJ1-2	ASSQDEGRVYGYT
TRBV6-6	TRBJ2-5	AGGSDRGQETQY
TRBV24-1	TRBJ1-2	ATSSSRSVYGYT
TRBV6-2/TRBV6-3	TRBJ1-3	ASTNRQGSSGNTIY
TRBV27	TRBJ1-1	ASNPGAGGTEAF
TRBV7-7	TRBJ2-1	ASSLDPPSASSYNEQF
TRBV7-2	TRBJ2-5	ASSRTGPQETQY
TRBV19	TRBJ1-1	ASSIYYTGTTEAF
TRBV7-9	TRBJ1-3	ASSLWGIDTGNTIY
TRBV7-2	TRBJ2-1	ASSPDPSSYNEQF